Each of the 32 T cell receptor beta chains below was sequenced from the same sample in a study of T cell responses to AZD1222 COVID-19 vaccine. Only in-frame clones appear in the TCRdb table, and some are missing; sequencing was by immunoSEQ multiplex PCR. The repertoire holds roughly 130,000 clones, with 88% as singletons. The specimen was peripheral blood, collected on day 0 of MenACWY control vaccination. The receptors here all came from an adult in good health.

The CDR3 bases are TGTGCCAGCAGCTTGGCTTTGTCTGAAAAACTGTTTTTT. This sequence encodes CASSLALSEKLFF. V usage is TRBV5-5 and J usage is TRBJ1-4; no clear D gene. CDR1 SGHKS and CDR2 YYEKEE come from the germline V gene (reference sequence). The CDR3 runs to 13 residues. Trimming left V 0 bases short and J 7 bases short, with 7 bases between.

The gene calls are TRBV7-8 and TRBJ1-1; D is undetermined. This CDR3 has 17 residues. Trimming left V 2 bases short and J 0 bases short, with 16 bases between. Germline lookup yields CDR1 SGHVS and CDR2 FQNEAQ. CDR3 bases: TGTGCCAGCAGCTTATATAGATCCGAGACGGTGAACACTGAAGCTTTCTTT. As protein: CASSLYRSETVNTEAFF.

The genes are TRBV28 and TRBJ2-7; tentative D call: TRBD2 (6 bases). The CDR3 runs 15 residues. V dropped 3 bases and J dropped 2 bases, with 14 bases sitting between them. Germline V gene lookup returns CDR1 MDHEN and CDR2 SYDVKM. This CDR3 reads CASSLGGAITYEQYF. DNA of the CDR3: TGTGCCAGCAGTTTGGGCGGGGCCATCACCTACGAGCAGTACTTC. Full variable domain (missing parts from reference TRBV28 and TRBJ2-7): DVKVTQSSRYLVKRTGEKVFLECVQDMDHENMFWYRQDPGLGLRLIYFSYDVKMKEKGDIPEGYSVSREKKERFSLILESASTNQTSMYLCASSLGGAITYEQYFGPGTRLTVT.

This clone was picked up a small number of times. V usage is TRBV24-1 and J usage is TRBJ1-1; D gene uncertain. The V gene lost 0 bases and the J gene lost 7 bases, with 8 bases spanning the gap. Germline lookup yields CDR1 KGHDR and CDR2 SFDVKD. CDR3 length: 13 residues. This CDR3 is CATSDLQEGEAFF. Here the CDR3 DNA reads TGTGCCACCAGTGATTTGCAGGAAGGTGAAGCTTTCTTT.

This clone has a single count. V usage is TRBV7-6 and J usage is TRBJ2-7; 10 nucleotides line up with TRBD1. In germline, CDR1 is SGHVS, CDR2 FNYEAQ. Germline trimming cut 5 bases from V and 2 bases from J; bases unmatched to any gene: 6. The CDR3 totals 15 residues. This chain's CDR3 is CASSEGQGGPYEQYF. For the CDR3, the DNA is TGTGCCAGCAGCGAAGGACAGGGGGGGCCCTACGAGCAGTACTTC.

The chain carries TRBV28 and TRBJ2-7, with a tentative D call TRBD1 (6 bases). V was clipped by 6 bases and J by 7 bases, with 22 bases between them. The germline V gene has CDR1 MDHEN and CDR2 SYDVKM. CDR3 length: 15 amino acids. Here the CDR3 reads CASSYDRPLRGEQYF. The DNA for the CDR3 is TGTGCCAGCAGCTACGACAGGCCTCTAAGGGGGGAGCAGTACTTC.

CDR3 in amino acids: CASSLTHNRGRYGYTF. CDR3 nucleotides: TGTGCCAGCAGCTTGACCCATAATAGGGGGCGGTATGGCTACACCTTC. The chain has TRBV5-4 and TRBJ1-2; 7 nucleotides line up with TRBD1. With 1 base clipped from V and 5 bases from J, the junction kept 11 bases outside the gene matches. Germline V CDR1 and CDR2: SGHNT, YYREEE (reference sequence). The CDR3 length is 16 residues.

The chain joins TRBV11-2 to TRBJ2-7, with TRBD1 as a possible D gene (7 bases). Trimming cost V 4 bases and J 6 bases, with 19 bases left between them. Germline values: CDR1 SGHAT, CDR2 FQNNGV. CDR3 length: 15 amino acids. CDR3 loop: CASSSRQGGLREQYF. As DNA, the CDR3 is TGTGCCAGCAGCTCCCGACAGGGAGGCCTTCGCGAGCAGTACTTC.

The rearrangement uses TRBV28 and TRBJ1-5, with TRBD1 matching 8 bases. The CDR3 sequence is 15 residues long. CDR1 is MDHEN, CDR2 SYDVKM, per germline. Unmatched junction bases numbered 11, after V lost 6 bases and J lost 7 bases. The CDR3 DNA is TGTGCCAGCAGCTCGACGGACAGGGTACAACAGCCCCAGCATTTT. Translating gives CASSSTDRVQQPQHF.

The V gene is TRBV18, the J gene TRBJ2-5; 13 bases agree with TRBD2. This CDR3 is 15 amino acids long. Germline V CDR1 and CDR2: KGHSH, LQKENI. Trimming at V came to 3 bases and at J to 5 bases, leaving 3 bases not matched to a gene. The CDR3 reads CASSPGLAGVETQYF. In DNA, the CDR3 is TGTGCCAGCTCACCCGGACTAGCGGGAGTGGAGACCCAGTACTTC.

This clone has a single count. The chain is built from TRBV9 and TRBJ2-3; D is ambiguous. Trimming took 2 bases from V and 0 from J, leaving 10 bases between them. The CDR3 sequence is 15 residues long. Germline V gene lookup returns CDR1 SGDLS and CDR2 YYNGEE. The CDR3 protein is CASSVDSTSTDTQYF. As DNA, the CDR3 is TGTGCCAGCAGCGTTGATAGTACTAGCACAGATACGCAGTATTTT.

The V call is TRBV28, the J call TRBJ2-7; D is undetermined. The CDR3 length is 11 residues. In germline, CDR1 is MDHEN, CDR2 SYDVKM. Between the trimmed V and J ends, which lost 5 bases and 2 bases, there was a span of 4 bases. The CDR3: CASSRTYEQYF. In nucleotides, the CDR3 is TGTGCCAGCAGTAGAACCTACGAGCAGTACTTC. Combining the CDR3 with reference TRBV28 and TRBJ2-7 gives the whole variable domain DVKVTQSSRYLVKRTGEKVFLECVQDMDHENMFWYRQDPGLGLRLIYFSYDVKMKEKGDIPEGYSVSREKKERFSLILESASTNQTSMYLCASSRTYEQYFGPGTRLTVT.

The genes are TRBV19 and TRBJ1-1; D is unresolved. Trimming pared 5 bases from V and 0 bases from J, leaving 7 bases between. From germline, CDR1 is LNHDA and CDR2 SQIVND (reference sequence). The CDR3 is 13 amino acids. The CDR3 sequence is CASSDRLNTEAFF. The CDR3 DNA reads TGTGCCAGTAGTGATCGATTGAACACTGAAGCTTTCTTT.

In its sample, this clone was seen a few times. The chain carries TRBV27 and TRBJ1-6, with 8 bases identical to TRBD1. The V and J ends lost 2 bases and 7 bases, in that order; junction bases with no gene match: 7. The germline V gene has CDR1 MNHEY and CDR2 SMNVEV (reference sequence). There are 16 residues in the CDR3. For the CDR3, the DNA is TGTGCCAGCAGTTTAACGACAGGGGCGGTGAATTCACCCCTCCACTTT. This codes for CASSLTTGAVNSPLHF.

V and J are TRBV13 and TRBJ2-7, with TRBD2 matching 12 bases. V was pared by 5 bases and J by 7 bases, with 6 bases of the junction left unmatched. There are 14 residues in the CDR3. Germline CDR1 PRHDT, CDR2 FYEKMQ (reference sequence). CDR3 in amino acids: CASSRTSGRSEQYF. CDR3 sequence (DNA): TGTGCCAGCAGCCGTACTAGCGGGAGGAGTGAGCAGTACTTC.

This clone was counted a single time. The chain uses TRBV18 and TRBJ1-3, with unresolved D. The germline V gene encodes CDR1 KGHSH and CDR2 LQKENI. CDR3 length: 13 amino acids. The germline V and J ends were trimmed by 2 bases and 4 bases, with 6 bases remaining between them. Here the CDR3 reads CASSPIDGNTIYF. The CDR3 DNA follows: TGTGCCAGCTCACCAATAGACGGAAACACCATATATTTT.

This clone was seen a single time. The rearrangement joins TRBV28 to TRBJ1-6; 9 nucleotides match TRBD1. The V and J ends lost 7 bases and 9 bases, in that order; junction bases with no gene match: 13. The CDR3 runs 16 residues. Germline lookup yields CDR1 MDHEN and CDR2 SYDVKM. The CDR3 DNA follows: TGTGCCAGCAACCCTTGGGGACAGGGTTTCGGTTCACCCCTCCACTTT. Translating gives CASNPWGQGFGSPLHF. Full variable domain (rest looked up from reference TRBV28 and TRBJ1-6): DVKVTQSSRYLVKRTGEKVFLECVQDMDHENMFWYRQDPGLGLRLIYFSYDVKMKEKGDIPEGYSVSREKKERFSLILESASTNQTSMYLCASNPWGQGFGSPLHFGNGTRLTVT.

This clone was seen a single time. The chain has TRBV5-6 and TRBJ2-1; either TRBD1 or TRBD2 may supply D (5 bases each). CDR3 size: 16 residues. Germline values: CDR1 SGHDT, CDR2 YYEEEE. With 0 bases removed from V and 1 base from J, the gap between germline ends came to 11 bases. The CDR3 bases are TGTGCCAGCAGCTTGGTCGGGGCAGGGTCCTACAATGAGCAGTTCTTC. It codes for CASSLVGAGSYNEQFF.

The chain employs TRBV18 and TRBJ2-7; D is unresolved. V was cut by 3 bases and J by 7 bases, with 13 bases left in between. The CDR3 is 13 residues long. Germline CDR1 and CDR2: KGHSH and LQKENI. The DNA of the CDR3 is TGTGCCAGCTCACCGGACGGTCTGGGGGAGCAGTACTTC. This encodes CASSPDGLGEQYF.

V gene TRBV3-1 (or the pseudogene TRBV3-2) combines with J gene TRBJ2-7, with 8 positions matching TRBD1. Germline CDR1 LGHDT, CDR2 YNNKEL (reference sequence). With V trimmed by 2 bases and J by 5 bases, 5 bases remained unmatched. The CDR3 runs 14 residues. CDR3 in DNA: TGTGCCAGCAGCCAATATCAGGGGGCTAACGAGCAGTACTTC. Protein product: CASSQYQGANEQYF.

The rearrangement joins TRBV7-9 to TRBJ2-2, with D possibly matching TRBD2 (6 bases). Trimming took 5 bases from V and 5 from J, leaving 21 bases between them. The CDR3 spans 17 residues. CDR1 and CDR2 from the germline V gene are SEHNR and FQNEAQ (reference sequence). CDR3 sequence reads: CASSPGLARAGTGELFF. DNA of the CDR3: TGTGCCAGCAGCCCGGGTCTGGCGAGGGCGGGGACCGGGGAGCTGTTTTTT.

The rearrangement uses TRBV28 and TRBJ2-7; 9 bases line up with TRBD1. Germline V CDR1 and CDR2: MDHEN, SYDVKM. The CDR3 has 15 amino acids. Trimming at V came to 4 bases and at J to 5 bases, leaving 9 bases not matched to a gene. The CDR3 is CASSSGGTGKDEQYF. The CDR3 DNA reads as TGTGCCAGCAGTTCCGGGGGGACAGGGAAGGACGAGCAGTACTTC.

This sequence joins TRBV5-1 and TRBJ2-1, with TRBD2 matching over 15 bases. The trim removed 7 bases at V and 0 bases at J, leaving 5 bases unmatched. The CDR3 covers 17 residues. CDR1 and CDR2 from the germline V gene are SGHRS and YFSETQ. CDR3 in amino acids: CASGGTSGRSSYNEQFF. The CDR3, as DNA: TGCGCCAGCGGCGGGACTAGCGGGAGGAGCTCCTACAATGAGCAGTTCTTC. Using reference TRBV5-1 and TRBJ2-1 for the parts outside the CDR3, the full variable domain is KAGVTQTPRYLIKTRGQQVTLSCSPISGHRSVSWYQQTPGQGLQFLFEYFSETQRNKGNFPGRFSGRQFSNSRSEMNVSTLELGDSALYLCASGGTSGRSSYNEQFFGPGTRLTVL.

The chain employs TRBV6-5 and TRBJ2-3; weak D call: TRBD1 (6 bases). V lost 4 bases, J lost 0 bases, and 14 bases lay in between. In germline, CDR1 is MNHEY, CDR2 SVGAGI. The CDR3 contains 16 residues. Here the CDR3 reads CASSLTPGQSTDTQYF. CDR3 nucleotides: TGTGCCAGCAGTTTGACTCCGGGACAAAGCACAGATACGCAGTATTTT.

The chain employs TRBV18 and TRBJ1-6; D uncertain. The CDR3 totals 16 residues. Germline CDR1 is KGHSH and CDR2 is LQKENI. Trimming pared 3 bases from V and 6 bases from J, leaving 15 bases between. CDR3 DNA sequence: TGTGCCAGCTCACCGATGCAGAGGGATGCTAATTCACCCCTCCACTTT. This translates into CASSPMQRDANSPLHF.

The chain is built from TRBV9 and TRBJ1-2; maybe TRBD1 (6 bases). The CDR3 covers 15 residues. V was trimmed by 0 bases and J by 1 base, leaving 10 bases between them. The germline V gene has CDR1 SGDLS and CDR2 YYNGEE. Written as DNA, the CDR3 is TGTGCCAGCAGCGTAGACCCGGACAGTAACTATGGCTACACCTTC. This gives the protein CASSVDPDSNYGYTF.

This clone was counted once. This rearrangement joins TRBV15 to TRBJ2-7; TRBD1 aligns across 7 bases. Unmatched junction bases numbered 4, after V lost 3 bases and J lost 5 bases. CDR3 length: 13 residues. Germline CDR1 reads LNHNV; CDR2 reads YYDKDF (reference sequence). The CDR3 DNA follows: TGTGCCACCAGCAGGGGACAGCCCAACGAGCAGTACTTC. As protein: CATSRGQPNEQYF. The entire variable domain, with the rest obtained from reference TRBV15 and TRBJ2-7, is as follows: DAMVIQNPRYQVTQFGKPVTLSCSQTLNHNVMYWYQQKSSQAPKLLFHYYDKDFNNEADTPDNFQSRRPNTSFCFLDIRSPGLGDTAMYLCATSRGQPNEQYFGPGTRLTVT.

V gene TRBV24-1 combines with J gene TRBJ1-1, with TRBD1 identical over 9 bases. CDR3 length: 15 amino acids. J lost 4 bases, V lost 3 bases, and 5 bases had no gene match. In germline, CDR1 is KGHDR, CDR2 SFDVKD. This CDR3 is CATSDPRQGGTEAFF. As DNA, the CDR3 is TGTGCCACCAGTGATCCGCGACAGGGGGGCACTGAAGCTTTCTTT.

The V and J genes are TRBV28 and TRBJ2-3; perhaps TRBD2 as D (6 bases). In germline, CDR1 is MDHEN, CDR2 SYDVKM. V lost 4 bases to trimming and J lost 7 bases, with 18 bases between them. The CDR3 is made up of 15 amino acids. For the CDR3, the DNA is TGTGCCAGCAGTTCGACCGGGAGATTAGTTTATACGCAGTATTTT. Translating gives CASSSTGRLVYTQYF.

V is TRBV13 and J is TRBJ2-7; TRBD1 matches at 7 bases. The CDR3 has 13 amino acids. From germline, CDR1 is PRHDT and CDR2 FYEKMQ (reference sequence). J was trimmed by 1 base and V by 5 bases; bases with no gene match: 2. CDR3 residues: CASSPGQSYEQYF. The CDR3 nucleotides read TGTGCCAGCAGCCCGGGACAGTCCTACGAGCAGTACTTC.

The chain has TRBV7-3 and TRBJ2-2; D is ambiguous. The V end was cut by 4 bases, the J end by 7 bases, with 10 bases between. Germline CDR1 reads SGHTA; CDR2 reads FQGTGA. The CDR3 extends over 13 amino acids. The chain's CDR3 is CASSSELVGELFF. The CDR3 coding sequence is TGTGCCAGCAGCTCCGAGTTAGTCGGGGAGCTGTTTTTT.

The genes are TRBV3-1 (or the pseudogene TRBV3-2) and TRBJ2-2; D is undetermined. Looked up from germline, CDR1 is LGHDT and CDR2 is YNNKEL (reference sequence). The CDR3 spans 12 residues. V was cut by 5 bases and J by 6 bases, with 7 bases left in between. The CDR3 here is CASSSLPGELFF. DNA of the CDR3: TGTGCCAGCAGCTCGCTCCCCGGGGAGCTGTTTTTT.